This is a list of T cell receptor beta chains from one sample in a study of T cell clonotyping in hematopoietic cell transplantation. The protocol was immunoSEQ multiplex PCR, while the TCRdb copy is restricted to in-frame clones and leaves out a portion. The data contain 15,000 to 20,000 clones, roughly 80% of them singletons. Sample: peripheral blood mononuclear cells, taken before stem cell transplant. All receptors come from a man aged 60 to 75 with acute myeloid leukemia. Some clones in this sample may be carry-over from other donors' samples. Each CDR3 is given with its conserved first and last residue.

V	J	CDR3
TRBV7-2	TRBJ1-6	CASRRTDNSPLHF
TRBV9	TRBJ2-2	CASSVYWANTGELFF
TRBV19	TRBJ2-7	CASSLRTFLSFGEQYF
TRBV25-1	TRBJ2-3	CATVWDTQYF
TRBV6-5	TRBJ1-6	CASSYLQDSPLHF
TRBV9	TRBJ2-3	CASSPKGASADTQYF
TRBV30	TRBJ2-5	CAWSVGGETQYF
TRBV6-5	TRBJ1-1	CASSTTGRYTEAFF
TRBV19	TRBJ2-7	CASSQRGYEQYF
TRBV4-3	TRBJ1-2	CASSQEIQRNYGYTF
TRBV23-1	TRBJ2-1	CASSPIGLAGGSSYNEQFF
TRBV6-4	TRBJ2-1	CASSALGGNLNEQFF
TRBV7-2	TRBJ1-5	CASSLNGGGNQPQHF
TRBV4-1	TRBJ1-3	CASSQSRGSGNTIYF
TRBV2	TRBJ1-2	CASRAHMGAGDYTF
TRBV4-1	TRBJ2-7	CASSQVAGAYEQYF
TRBV2	TRBJ2-3	CASRSGLGKDTQYF
TRBV10-3	TRBJ2-7	CAISSARGEQYF
TRBV7-8	TRBJ2-3	CASSLVGASTDTQYF
TRBV19	TRBJ2-7	CASSTGTAPYEQYF
TRBV7-2	TRBJ2-7	CASSQKARGQAYF
TRBV7-2	TRBJ2-5	CASSLDRETQYF
TRBV5-1	TRBJ1-1	CASSNGWVNTEAFF
TRBV5-1	TRBJ2-3	CASSLTGGSTDTQYF
TRBV6-5	TRBJ2-3	CASRPGLGSTDTQYF
TRBV6-5	TRBJ2-7	CASSNTASYEQYF
TRBV13	TRBJ2-2	CASSSRTSGGLNAGELFF
TRBV30	TRBJ2-2	CAWNLGTTGELFF
TRBV2	TRBJ1-4	CASSAVTTNEKLFF
TRBV7-9	TRBJ1-1	CASSQGRVNTEAFF
TRBV7-3	TRBJ1-2	CASSPPTGGYTF
TRBV14	TRBJ2-2	CASRDGTGINGELFF
TRBV2	TRBJ2-1	CAGFRGGLDEQFF
TRBV19	TRBJ1-5	CASSISGNQPQHF
TRBV6-1	TRBJ1-1	CASSEVLGVTEAFF
TRBV7-6	TRBJ2-7	CASSLAGTGISYEQYF
TRBV6-5	TRBJ2-3	CASSYSPTSTDTQYF
TRBV19	TRBJ2-7	CASSSTGVYEQYF
TRBV30	TRBJ2-7	CAWETGLAGEQYF
TRBV12-5	TRBJ1-2	CASGTTGQGPRSYGYTF
TRBV20-1	TRBJ2-1	CSAIPYNEQFF
TRBV19	TRBJ2-6	CASRGNGANVLTF
TRBV4-3	TRBJ1-5	CASSQDMGQPQHF
TRBV19	TRBJ2-6	CASQRTDSSGANVLTF
TRBV20-1	TRBJ1-1	CSARGRGEAFF
TRBV19	TRBJ1-6	CASSISRGGRSYNSPLHF
TRBV29-1	TRBJ1-2	CSGNGGDGYTF
TRBV7-9	TRBJ2-7	CASSLDSGGVHEQYF
TRBV11-2	TRBJ2-3	CASSSPAGGSSHTQYF
TRBV29-1	TRBJ2-2	CSAFLALTGELFF